This TCR beta chain was recorded in a study of T-cell memory formation after mild COVID-19. TCRdb ran MiXCR on the 5' RACE reads and lists one entry per CDR3 protein. The sample has about 250,000 distinct CDR3 sequences, 16% seen once. Overall study results and limits: CD4+ bias marked clones expanding day 15 to 37, unlike balanced contracting clones. Confirmation of SARS-CoV-2 specificity was lacking for second-wave clones peaking day 37.

This clonotype occurred a few times. As yet, its antigen is unknown. The CDR3 runs to 14 residues. Germline lookup yields CDR1 SEHNR and CDR2 FQNEAQ (reference sequence). The V end lost 0 bases, the J end lost 6 bases, and 9 bases lay between the germline ends. V gene TRBV7-9 combines with J gene TRBJ2-1; D possibly corresponds to TRBD2 (6 bases). The sample was PBMCs or a T cell subset sorted from them (not recorded which). The source of this sequence is a man aged 18-30 years who had mild COVID-19 (a few samples of this study predate the infection). Cell type and time point are not known. The CDR3, as DNA: TGTGCCAGCAGCTTAGCGGGACTGCTCAATGAGCAGTTCTTC. Translation gives CASSLAGLLNEQFF. Full variable domain (remainder filled in from reference TRBV7-9 and TRBJ2-1): DTGVSQNPRHKITKRGQNVTFRCDPISEHNRLYWYRQTLGQGPEFLTYFQNEAQLEKSRLLSDRFSAERPKGSFSTLEIQRTEQGDSAMYLCASSLAGLLNEQFFGPGTRLTVL.